The next 14 T cell receptor beta chains were all read from a single sample in a study of shared clonotypes between healthy human individuals (TCRdb year 2020). Library prep was done by the immunoSEQ multiplex PCR assay. TCRdb holds this immuneACCESS table with in-frame rearrangements only. Some clones are missing; in checked studies, unresolved V genes explain under half, and the rest has no known cause. This sample holds 550,000 to 750,000 clones; just under 97% were observed only once. The ten largest clones add up to roughly 0.1% of the sample. CD8 naive samples were obtained by positive selection for CCR7 among CD45RO-negative cells, yielding a CD45RA+CCR7+ population from which TemRA cells were excluded. The sample comprised naive CD8+ T cells sorted from blood. The cell subset or site tag for this specimen amounts to: CD45RA+CCR7+. All receptors derive from a woman aged 25 to 39 in good health.

The gene calls are TRBV5-6 and TRBJ2-5; 7 positions agree with TRBD1. The CDR3 has 14 residues. The V and J ends lost 5 bases and 7 bases, in that order; junction bases with no gene match: 11. Germline V gives CDR1 SGHDT, CDR2 YYEEEE. CDR3 protein: CASRVETGMGTQYF. For the CDR3, the DNA is TGTGCCAGCAGGGTGGAGACAGGGATGGGGACCCAGTACTTC.

The chain joins TRBV12-1 to TRBJ2-5; the table's D gene call, TRBD1, was not cross checked with the DNA. TRBV12-1 is annotated as a pseudogene. The CDR3 loop spans 14 amino acids. DNA of the CDR3: TGTGCCAGCAGCTTTGCGCGAAGGGGGGAGACCCAGTACTTC. This encodes CASSFARRGETQYF.

The genes are TRBV27 and TRBJ2-1, with 7 bases fitting TRBD2. With V trimmed by 5 bases and J by 3 bases, 7 bases remained unmatched. There are 15 residues in the CDR3. Looked up from germline, CDR1 is MNHEY and CDR2 is SMNVEV (reference sequence). CDR3 amino acids: CASSERDYRYNEQFF. DNA for the CDR3: TGTGCCAGCAGTGAAAGGGACTACCGCTACAATGAGCAGTTCTTC.

This chain uses TRBV19 with TRBJ2-3, with unresolved D. The CDR3 contains 18 residues. Germline-derived CDR1 and CDR2 are LNHDA and SQIVND (reference sequence). The V end lost 1 base, the J end lost 3 bases, and 20 bases lay between the germline ends. CDR3 sequence: CASSIGSDIPPRTDTQYF. The CDR3 DNA follows: TGTGCCAGTAGTATAGGATCGGATATCCCTCCTCGGACAGATACGCAGTATTTT. The whole variable domain, remainder taken from reference TRBV19 and TRBJ2-3, is DGGITQSPKYLFRKEGQNVTLSCEQNLNHDAMYWYRQDPGQGLRLIYYSQIVNDFQKGDIAEGYSVSREKKESFPLTVTSAQKNPTAFYLCASSIGSDIPPRTDTQYFGPGTRLTVL.

The chain links TRBV28 to TRBJ2-7, with unresolved D. The V end was cut by 6 bases, the J end by 2 bases, with 14 bases between. The V gene's germline CDR1 is MDHEN and CDR2 SYDVKM. The CDR3 sequence is 14 residues long. The CDR3 DNA reads as TGTGCCAGCAGCTCGAGGTGGTTCACCTACGAGCAGTACTTC. Its protein product is CASSSRWFTYEQYF.

The chain has TRBV29-1 and TRBJ2-7; no reliable D call. The V gene lost 4 bases and the J gene lost 6 bases, with 16 bases spanning the gap. The CDR3 length is 13 residues. CDR1 SQVTM and CDR2 ANQGSEA come from the germline V gene. CDR3 amino acids: CSVALGRVREQYF. Written as DNA, the CDR3 is TGCAGCGTTGCCCTGGGTCGGGTCCGCGAGCAGTACTTC.

This chain joins TRBV5-4 and TRBJ1-2, with unresolved D. Germline-derived CDR1 and CDR2 are SGHNT and YYREEE (reference sequence). This CDR3 is built from 11 residues. Trimming stripped 3 bases from V and 3 bases from J, with 3 bases between. The CDR3 DNA follows: TGTGCCAGCAGCTCCTACTATGGCTACACCTTC. Translated: CASSSYYGYTF. The full variable domain, completed using reference TRBV5-4 and TRBJ1-2, is ETGVTQSPTHLIKTRGQQVTLRCSSQSGHNTVSWYQQALGQGPQFIFQYYREEENGRGNFPPRFSGLQFPNYSSELNVNALELDDSALYLCASSSYYGYTFGSGTRLTVV.

This sequence joins TRBV27 and TRBJ1-1; D remains ambiguous. Germline CDR1 MNHEY, CDR2 SMNVEV (reference sequence). The CDR3 is 13 amino acids. Trimming took off 1 base at V and 2 bases at J, with 5 bases between the two ends. CDR3 coding DNA: TGTGCCAGCAGTTTATTTCATAACACTGAAGCTTTCTTT. It encodes CASSLFHNTEAFF.

The chain couples TRBV29-1 to TRBJ2-7; D may match TRBD1 or TRBD2 (6 bases each). The CDR3 has 13 residues. Deletions cut 4 bases from V and 0 bases from J, with 10 bases between. Germline-derived CDR1 and CDR2 are SQVTM and ANQGSEA. The CDR3 spells CSVAGDNSYEQYF. The CDR3 nucleotides are TGCAGCGTTGCGGGGGACAACTCCTACGAGCAGTACTTC.

The chain recombines TRBV28 with TRBJ2-7; D is perhaps TRBD1 (6 bases). The germline V gene encodes CDR1 MDHEN and CDR2 SYDVKM. Trimming took off 7 bases at V and 1 base at J, with 11 bases between the two ends. CDR3 length: 13 amino acids. CDR3 DNA: TGTGCCAGCACACAGGGATGGTCCTACGAGCAGTACTTC. It encodes CASTQGWSYEQYF.

The chain combines TRBV5-6 with TRBJ2-7; either TRBD1 or TRBD2 may fit D (5 bases each). Trimming removed 4 bases at V and 1 base at J, with 12 bases between. The CDR3 is 14 residues long. Germline V gene data show CDR1 as SGHDT and CDR2 as YYEEEE. CDR3 protein: CASSPGTASYEQYF. CDR3 nucleotide sequence: TGTGCCAGCAGCCCGGGGACCGCTTCCTACGAGCAGTACTTC.

CDR3 residues: CASKPGLAGATHEQYF. The CDR3 coding sequence is TGTGCCAGCAAGCCGGGACTAGCGGGAGCGACGCACGAGCAGTACTTC. V gene TRBV2 combines with J gene TRBJ2-7; TRBD2 agrees at 14 bases. CDR3 size: 16 residues. J was trimmed by 5 bases and V by 7 bases; bases with no gene match: 10. The germline V gene encodes CDR1 SNHLY and CDR2 FYNNEI.

V gene TRBV19 combines with J gene TRBJ1-2, with a possible D match to TRBD1 (5 bases). Per germline, CDR1 LNHDA and CDR2 SQIVND (reference sequence). V was cut by 4 bases and J by 3 bases, with 12 bases left in between. CDR3 length: 14 amino acids. The CDR3 coding sequence is TGTGCCAGTAGTACGGGACGGGACTACTATGGCTACACCTTC. Its protein is CASSTGRDYYGYTF. Full variable domain (rest looked up from reference TRBV19 and TRBJ1-2): DGGITQSPKYLFRKEGQNVTLSCEQNLNHDAMYWYRQDPGQGLRLIYYSQIVNDFQKGDIAEGYSVSREKKESFPLTVTSAQKNPTAFYLCASSTGRDYYGYTFGSGTRLTVV.

J is TRBJ2-5 and V is TRBV4-1; D is perhaps TRBD1 (5 bases). Judging by the DNA end, TRBJ2-7 fits better; the J call may be wrong. The V gene's germline CDR1 is MGHRA and CDR2 YSYEKL. The CDR3 is 15 amino acids. The DNA for the CDR3 is TGCGCCAGCAGCCAGGCTGACAGAAGCTCCTACGAGCAGTACTTC. Its translation is CASSQADRSSYEQYF.